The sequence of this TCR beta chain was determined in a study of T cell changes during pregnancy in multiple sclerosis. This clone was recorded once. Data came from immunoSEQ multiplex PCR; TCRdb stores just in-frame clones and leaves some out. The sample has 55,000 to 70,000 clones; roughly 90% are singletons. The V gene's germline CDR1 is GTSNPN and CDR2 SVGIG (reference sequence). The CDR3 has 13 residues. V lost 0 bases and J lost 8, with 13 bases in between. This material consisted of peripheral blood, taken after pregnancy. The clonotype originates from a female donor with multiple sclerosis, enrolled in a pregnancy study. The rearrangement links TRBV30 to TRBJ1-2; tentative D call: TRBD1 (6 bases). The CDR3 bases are TGTGCCTGGAGTGTACTACAGGGTAGCGGCTACACCTTC. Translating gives CAWSVLQGSGYTF.